This is a list of T cell receptor beta chains from one sample in a study of T cells in localized non-small cell lung cancer. Clones were read by immunoSEQ multiplex PCR, and TCRdb kept only the in-frame ones, dropping some. The sample contains about 40,000 clones, around 86% of which appear only once. Sequenced material: peripheral blood, taken before any cancer treatment. The receptors originated from a man between 18 and 49 years old with stage I lung adenocarcinoma. CDR3s include the opening cysteine and the closing phenylalanine or tryptophan. The order of the fields is CDR3 protein, J gene, V gene, clone size. Size tells how often a clone was seen (once, few, many) or the class of an expanded clone, and some rows leave it out.

CASSPGQLASYGYTF TRBJ1-2 TRBV5-1 NA
CASSMSTSNQPQHF TRBJ1-5 TRBV19 once
CASSFSGGNEKLFF TRBJ1-4 TRBV7-9 NA
CASRPMGGHQPQHF TRBJ1-5 TRBV6-1 NA
CAWMEQGVKKLFF TRBJ1-4 TRBV30 NA
CASSLFFQGNTEAFF TRBJ1-1 TRBV14 NA
CAIKTATGELFF TRBJ2-2 TRBV6-6 NA
CASSRPGQGAYEQYF TRBJ2-7 TRBV5-5 NA
CASSEMGGGQETQYF TRBJ2-5 TRBV28 once
CSVSGTDKNQPQHF TRBJ1-5 TRBV29-1 NA
CASSSLSGGVGNEQFF TRBJ2-1 TRBV4-2 NA
CASSQDRGERTEAFF TRBJ1-1 TRBV4-2 NA
CASSPDTETYGYTF TRBJ1-2 TRBV18 NA
CATSRDRSQGAKGYTF TRBJ1-2 TRBV15 NA
CASSFSGAGSNNEQFF TRBJ2-1 TRBV7-2 NA
CASSELSDYGYTF TRBJ1-2 TRBV6-4 NA
CASSRGQQNSPLHF TRBJ1-6 TRBV7-3 NA
CASSVLGGRYEQYF TRBJ2-7 TRBV2 NA
CASSYPGLENSPLHF TRBJ1-6 TRBV6-5 NA
CASSPGGFSYNEQFF TRBJ2-1 TRBV18 NA
CASSPTGGSSFYEQYF TRBJ2-7 TRBV5-6 NA
CASSHRWSGYEQYF TRBJ2-7 TRBV4-1 large
CASSLQGLGNQPQHF TRBJ1-5 TRBV19 NA
CASSPSSPRDGQPQHF TRBJ1-5 TRBV4-2 NA
CASSSVGQPTNYGYTF TRBJ1-2 TRBV6-5 NA
CASSLKAGGTGELFF TRBJ2-2 TRBV7-2 NA
CASSLTQGEQYF TRBJ2-7 TRBV7-2 NA
CASSPADRYTGELFF TRBJ2-2 TRBV7-9 few
CAWSLSGGRAQPQHF TRBJ1-5 TRBV30 NA
CASSPAGTGIYGYTF TRBJ1-2 TRBV18 NA
CASSLVPGGGTDTQYF TRBJ2-3 TRBV5-1 few
CAWSSLGSDQPQHF TRBJ1-5 TRBV30 NA
CASREGGYYGYTF TRBJ1-2 TRBV27 NA
CASSPPISDSYEQYF TRBJ2-7 TRBV2 few
CASSESSGNTIYF TRBJ1-3 TRBV9 NA
CASSLVTGGFEKLFF TRBJ1-4 TRBV5-6 NA
CASGLGSRPETQYF TRBJ2-5 TRBV12-5 NA
CASSSTGNQPQHF TRBJ1-5 TRBV11-1 NA
CASRRDRTENYGYTF TRBJ1-2 TRBV7-2 NA
CASTKQLAGTEAFF TRBJ1-1 TRBV7-6 NA
CASSQEGTVNTIYF TRBJ1-3 TRBV4-3 NA
CASSLRQGMRDEQFF TRBJ2-1 TRBV7-3 few
CASSWGGPYEQYF TRBJ2-7 TRBV5-5 NA
CASSIDTSSSTQYF TRBJ2-5 TRBV19 NA
CASSLEAEVYNYGYTF TRBJ1-2 TRBV7-8 NA
CASSLEMGIPKDEAFF TRBJ1-1 TRBV5-1 once
CASSLAPTESTDTQYF TRBJ2-3 TRBV5-5 once
CASRLGLAGHTTQYF TRBJ2-3 TRBV19 NA
CASSWGGQGGGNTIYF TRBJ1-3 TRBV5-4 NA
CASSQIRTGGWDEQYF TRBJ2-7 TRBV4-1 NA
CASSLASGAPETQYF TRBJ2-5 TRBV7-7 NA
CASSLEQEGPYEQYF TRBJ2-7 TRBV28 NA
CASSYGQGEPYF TRBJ2-7 TRBV5-1 NA